A single sample gave rise to the 12 T cell receptor beta chains below, sequenced in a study of T cell responses to AZD1222 COVID-19 vaccine. The assay was immunoSEQ multiplex PCR, and TCRdb's table has in-frame clones only and misses some. The data hold around 100,000 clones, with 88% observed a single time. Material: peripheral blood, obtained on day 0 of AZD1222 vaccination. The receptors originated from an adult in good health.

The chain uses TRBV4-3 and TRBJ2-1, with D maybe TRBD2 (5 bases). CDR3 length: 14 amino acids. V gave up 0 bases and J gave up 9 bases, with 12 bases separating them. Per the germline V gene, CDR1 is LGHNA and CDR2 is YSLEER. The CDR3 loop reads CASSQDPVEGEQFF. DNA for the CDR3: TGCGCCAGCAGCCAAGATCCAGTAGAGGGTGAGCAGTTCTTC.

This clone was picked up one time. The chain has TRBV7-2 and TRBJ2-7; D remains unclear. Germline CDR1 and CDR2: SGHTA and FQGNSA. With 5 bases removed from V and 0 bases from J, the gap between germline ends came to 26 bases. The CDR3 sequence is 19 residues long. This chain's CDR3 is CASSKAREQRSTHSYEQYF. In nucleotides, the CDR3 is TGTGCCAGCAGCAAAGCTAGGGAACAGCGCTCAACTCACTCCTACGAGCAGTACTTC.

The chain has TRBV6-2 or TRBV6-3 and TRBJ2-2, with 9 positions matching TRBD2. The J segment lost 1 base and the V segment lost 0 bases, leaving 0 bases of the junction unmatched. Germline V gene lookup returns CDR1 MNHEY and CDR2 SVGEGT. This CDR3 comprises 16 residues. The CDR3 bases are TGTGCCAGCAGTTACTCGACTAGCGGGAACACCGGGGAGCTGTTTTTT. It is translated as CASSYSTSGNTGELFF.

V usage is TRBV4-2 and J usage is TRBJ1-1, with a tentative D call TRBD1 (5 bases). Between the trimmed V and J ends, which lost 0 bases and 4 bases, there was a span of 12 bases. Germline V gene sequence: CDR1 LGHNA, CDR2 YNFKEQ. The CDR3 loop spans 15 amino acids. The CDR3 DNA sequence: TGTGCCAGCAGCCAAGATTGGGGGGAGGGCACTGAAGCTTTCTTT. Translating it yields CASSQDWGEGTEAFF.

The rearrangement uses TRBV12-3 or TRBV12-4 and TRBJ1-1; tentatively, D is TRBD1 (5 bases). The CDR3 has 13 residues. The ends were cut back, 5 bases at V and 2 bases at J, with 9 bases in the middle. The CDR3 coding sequence is TGTGCCAGCAGTATAAGGGGTAACACTGAAGCTTTCTTT. This gives the protein CASSIRGNTEAFF.

The gene calls are TRBV19 and TRBJ2-7; 8 bases are a match to TRBD1. Germline V gene lookup returns CDR1 LNHDA and CDR2 SQIVND (reference sequence). The CDR3 length is 14 residues. V lost 5 bases to trimming and J lost 2 bases; unmatched junction nucleotides: 5. CDR3 amino acids: CASSPGQVPYEQYF. CDR3 DNA: TGTGCCAGTAGTCCGGGACAGGTACCCTACGAGCAGTACTTC.

This clone was detected ten times or more. The V and J genes are TRBV4-2 and TRBJ2-7; the match to TRBD1 covers 10 bases. Per the germline V gene, CDR1 is LGHNA and CDR2 is YNFKEQ. V shed 0 bases, J shed 6 bases, and the junction held 8 bases outside the gene matches. The CDR3 totals 16 residues. CDR3 region: CASSQEWQTGGGEQYF. The CDR3 nucleotides read TGTGCCAGCAGCCAAGAGTGGCAGACAGGGGGCGGCGAGCAGTACTTC.

This chain uses TRBV10-1 with TRBJ2-7, with 14 nucleotides matching TRBD2. The junction had 13 bases not matched to a gene; V was cut back by 9 bases and J by 6 bases. Germline V CDR1 and CDR2: WNHNN, SYGVQD (reference sequence). This CDR3 is built from 16 residues. Here the CDR3 DNA reads TGCGCCAGTTATTCCGGGACTAGCGGGAGATGGACCGAGCAGTACTTC. Amino acids: CASYSGTSGRWTEQYF.

This clone was found once. This chain links TRBV2 with TRBJ2-1; TRBD1 is a possible D gene (6 bases). The CDR3 is made up of 15 amino acids. The germline CDR1 and CDR2 sequences are SNHLY and FYNNEI. V was cut by 7 bases and J by 9 bases, with 22 bases left in between. CDR3 nucleotide sequence: TGTGCCAGCACCCCACAGGGTTCTCTTAGAGGTGAGCAGTTCTTC. It yields the protein CASTPQGSLRGEQFF.

The rearrangement joins TRBV12-3 or TRBV12-4 to TRBJ2-7; D is unresolved. This CDR3 region has 11 residues. The ends were cut back, 5 bases at V and 3 bases at J, with 5 bases in the middle. The CDR3 region has the DNA TGTGCCAGCAGTATCGGCTACGAGCAGTACTTC. This sequence encodes CASSIGYEQYF.

The genes are TRBV28 and TRBJ2-1, with 7 bases identical to TRBD2. This CDR3 contains 14 residues. V was pared by 5 bases and J by 4 bases, with 5 bases of the junction left unmatched. Germline lookup yields CDR1 MDHEN and CDR2 SYDVKM. CDR3 region: CASSLLGGYNEQFF. DNA for the CDR3: TGTGCCAGCAGTCTTTTGGGGGGGTACAATGAGCAGTTCTTC.

The chain combines TRBV5-1 with TRBJ2-1; D gene uncertain. V gave up 0 bases and J gave up 0 bases, with 7 bases separating them. This CDR3 region has 15 residues. The germline gives CDR1 SGHRS, CDR2 YFSETQ. CDR3 sequence reads: CASSLDHGSYNEQFF. The DNA for the CDR3 is TGCGCCAGCAGCTTGGACCATGGCTCCTACAATGAGCAGTTCTTC.